This T cell receptor (beta chain) was retrieved from a study of T cells after yellow fever vaccination. The CDR3 runs 14 residues. Germline CDR1 and CDR2: LNHDA and SQIVND (reference sequence). This clonotype was found a few times. Its antigen remains unknown. The junction and the germline gene differ at one end; a read error may be behind it. Researchers made TCR cDNA using 5'RACE template switching, and this step added a universal primer site and UMIs. TCRdb fed the 5' RACE reads into MiXCR, producing one record per CDR3 protein. The data contain 200,000 to 300,000 distinct CDR3 sequences, 6.9% of them seen just once; the ten biggest clones take up roughly 0.9%. Notes on the study in general: Reappearance after the booster was observed for most primary-vaccination clones (96% CD4, about 86% CD8). A weaker secondary response peaked on day 5, the primary on day 15.

The J gene is TRBJ2-7, the V gene TRBV19, with TRBD2 matching 14 bases. The source of this sequence is a man in his thirties or forties who received the YFV17D yellow fever vaccine. The source was CD4+ T cells sorted from PBMCs, collected 15 days after the yellow fever booster vaccination. The CDR3 loop is CASSATGTSGSYFF. The CDR3 bases are TGTGCCAGTAGTGCAACCGGGACTAGCGGGAGCTATTTCTTC.